This TCR beta chain was profiled in a study of CD8+CD57+ T cells in acquired aplastic anemia. Overall study context: DNA recovered from sorted CD4+ and CD8+ cells had a mean of roughly 3 ug.

All sequencing subjects had displayed CD8+CD57+ cell expansion on flow cytometry. All participating patients were living with severe acquired aplastic anemia. Blood came from patients not yet given any therapy. Genomic DNA, serving as template, underwent TCR beta VDJ and CDR3 profiling. TCRdb re-derived calls from the reads in MiXCR, one entry per CDR3 protein. Here the sample spans around 150,000 distinct CDR3 sequences, 40% to 60% being singletons. The sample comprised sorted CD4+, CD8+, or CD8+CD57+ T cells (not recorded which) from PBMCs. The TCR sequence derives from a human donor with aplastic anemia.

The CDR3 nucleotides are TGTGGATCTTCTACGGGGGACACCTACGAGCAGTACTTC. Translated, it gives CGSSTGDTYEQYF. This sequence joins TRBV27 and TRBJ2-7; either TRBD1 or TRBD2 may supply D (6 bases each). The CDR3 extends over 13 amino acids. The V gene's germline CDR1 is MNHEY and CDR2 SMNVEV (reference sequence).